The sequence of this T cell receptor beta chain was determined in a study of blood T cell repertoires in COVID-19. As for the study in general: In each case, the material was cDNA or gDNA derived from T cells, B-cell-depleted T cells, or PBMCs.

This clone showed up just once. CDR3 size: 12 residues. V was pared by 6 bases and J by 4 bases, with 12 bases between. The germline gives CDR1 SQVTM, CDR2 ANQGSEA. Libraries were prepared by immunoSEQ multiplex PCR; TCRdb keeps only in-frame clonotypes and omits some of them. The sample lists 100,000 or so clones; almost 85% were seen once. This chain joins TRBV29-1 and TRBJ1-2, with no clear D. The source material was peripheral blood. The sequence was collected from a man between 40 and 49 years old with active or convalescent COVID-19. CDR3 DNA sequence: TGCAGCGTGCCTGTAACTAGCTATGGCTACACCTTC. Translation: CSVPVTSYGYTF.